This entry features one T cell receptor (beta chain) sequence. The table came from immunoSEQ multiplex PCR; TCRdb's copy has only in-frame clones and leaves some out. Of fewer than 350,000 clones in the sample, more than 80% were seen once. The CDR3 length is 16 residues. V was pared by 2 bases and J by 3 bases, with 5 bases of the junction left unmatched. Per the germline V gene, CDR1 is SGDLS and CDR2 is YYNGEE. This entry comes from a study of blood T cell repertoires in COVID-19. Whole-study context: From the United States, Italy and Spain came samples of acute and convalescent COVID-19. T cells, B-cell-depleted T cells, or PBMCs supplied cDNA or gDNA.

Living in 24 US areas, the participants were between roughly 18 and 90 years of age. In assigning cohorts, the study relied on participant-reported clinical history. The receptor was derived from a woman in her 30s with acute COVID-19. Sequenced: PBMCs or T cells enriched from blood (not recorded which). The V gene is TRBV9, the J gene TRBJ2-3; 11 bases align to TRBD2. The CDR3 sequence: CASSVLAGGETDTQYF. The CDR3, as DNA: TGTGCCAGCAGCGTTTTAGCGGGAGGGGAGACAGATACGCAGTATTTT.